This T cell receptor (beta chain) was sequenced during a study of T cell changes during pregnancy in multiple sclerosis. Sequenced by immunoSEQ multiplex PCR; TCRdb stores in-frame clones only, minus some. The sample holds 35,000 to 45,000 clones, approximately 91% seen once. CDR1 LNHNV and CDR2 YYDKDF come from the germline V gene (reference sequence). This CDR3 region has 14 residues. The J segment lost 6 bases and the V segment lost 3 bases, leaving 4 bases of the junction unmatched. This clone was counted a single time. This specimen was CD4+ T cells from peripheral blood mononuclear cells, taken in the first trimester of pregnancy. This rearrangement joins TRBV15 to TRBJ2-7, with 11 bases matching TRBD2. This receptor was identified in a female donor with multiple sclerosis, enrolled in a pregnancy study. The DNA for the CDR3 is TGTGCCACCAGCAGGGGTAGCGGGAGGGCCGAGCAGTACTTC. Amino acid sequence: CATSRGSGRAEQYF.